The clone carrying this T cell receptor (beta chain) came up once. The V gene's germline CDR1 is SGHNT and CDR2 YYREEE (reference sequence). J gave up 5 bases and V 2 bases, and 11 bases lay outside the gene matches. The CDR3 runs 17 residues. This specimen belongs to a study of control samples from healthy donors and cancer patients. Method: immunoSEQ multiplex PCR; TCRdb's copy keeps in-frame clones and lacks some. The table includes fewer than 200,000 clones, 93% detected once. The chain combines TRBV5-4 with TRBJ2-3; 10 nucleotides match TRBD2. This sequence originates from a woman in her sixties in good health. Sequenced input: blood. The CDR3 DNA follows: TGTGCCAGCAGCTTATCCCATAGCGGGGGGTTCGGAGATACGCAGTATTTT. Amino acids: CASSLSHSGGFGDTQYF.